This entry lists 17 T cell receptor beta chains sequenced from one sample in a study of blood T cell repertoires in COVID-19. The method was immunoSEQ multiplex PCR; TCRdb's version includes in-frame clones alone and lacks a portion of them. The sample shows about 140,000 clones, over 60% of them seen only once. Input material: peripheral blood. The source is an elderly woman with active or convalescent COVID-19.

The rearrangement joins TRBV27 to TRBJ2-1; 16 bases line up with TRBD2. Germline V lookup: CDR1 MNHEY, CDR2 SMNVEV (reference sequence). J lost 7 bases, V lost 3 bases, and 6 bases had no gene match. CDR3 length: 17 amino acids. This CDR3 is CASSLLGLAGGRNEQFF. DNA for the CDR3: TGTGCCAGCAGTTTGTTGGGACTAGCGGGGGGGCGGAATGAGCAGTTCTTC.

For the CDR3, the DNA is TGTGCCAGCAGCAAGGATCCCCCAGGGTACGAGCAGTACTTC. Protein: CASSKDPPGYEQYF. The chain carries TRBV21-1 and TRBJ2-7; no DNA check was done on the table's D call, TRBD1. TRBV21-1 is designated a pseudogene. The CDR3 contains 14 residues.

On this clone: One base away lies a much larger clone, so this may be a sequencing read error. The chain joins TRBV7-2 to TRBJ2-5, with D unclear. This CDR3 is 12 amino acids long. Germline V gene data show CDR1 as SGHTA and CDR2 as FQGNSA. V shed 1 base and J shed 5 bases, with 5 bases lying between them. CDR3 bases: TGTGCCAGCAGCTTAGGGCGGGAGACCCAGTACTTC. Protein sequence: CASSLGRETQYF.

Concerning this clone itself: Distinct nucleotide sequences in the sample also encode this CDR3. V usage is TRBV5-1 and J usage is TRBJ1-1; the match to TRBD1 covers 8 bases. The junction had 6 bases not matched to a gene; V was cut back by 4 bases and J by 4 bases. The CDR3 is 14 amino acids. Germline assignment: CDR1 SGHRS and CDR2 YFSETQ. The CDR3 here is CASSAQGAGTEAFF. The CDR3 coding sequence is TGCGCCAGCAGCGCCCAGGGGGCTGGCACTGAAGCTTTCTTT.

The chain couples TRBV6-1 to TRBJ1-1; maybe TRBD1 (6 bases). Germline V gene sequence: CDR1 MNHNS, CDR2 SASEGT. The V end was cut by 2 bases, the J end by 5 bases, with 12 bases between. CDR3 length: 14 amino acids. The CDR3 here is CASSEPGVQTEAFF. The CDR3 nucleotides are TGTGCCAGCAGTGAACCAGGGGTGCAAACTGAAGCTTTCTTT.

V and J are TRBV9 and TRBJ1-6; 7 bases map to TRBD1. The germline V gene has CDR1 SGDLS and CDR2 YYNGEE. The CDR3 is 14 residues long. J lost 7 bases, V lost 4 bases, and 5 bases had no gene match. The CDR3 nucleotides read TGTGCCAGCAGCCAAGGGACAGCAAATTCACCCCTCCACTTT. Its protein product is CASSQGTANSPLHF.

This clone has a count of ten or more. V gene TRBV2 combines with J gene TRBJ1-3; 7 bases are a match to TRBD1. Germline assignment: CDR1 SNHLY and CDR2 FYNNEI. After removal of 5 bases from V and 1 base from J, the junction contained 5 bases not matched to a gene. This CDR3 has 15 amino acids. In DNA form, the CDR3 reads TGTGCCAGCAGTCCCCGGACAGGTTCTGGAAACACCATATATTTT. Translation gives CASSPRTGSGNTIYF.

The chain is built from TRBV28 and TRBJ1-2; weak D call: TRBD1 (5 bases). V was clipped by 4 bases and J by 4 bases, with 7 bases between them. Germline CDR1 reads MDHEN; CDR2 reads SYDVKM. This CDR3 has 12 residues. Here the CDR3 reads CASSSRGYGYTF. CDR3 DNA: TGTGCCAGCAGTTCTAGGGGCTATGGCTACACCTTC.

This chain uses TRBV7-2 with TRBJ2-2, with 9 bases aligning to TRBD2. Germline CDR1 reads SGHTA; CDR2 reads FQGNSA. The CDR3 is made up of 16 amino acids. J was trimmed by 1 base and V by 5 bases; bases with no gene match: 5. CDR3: CASSLGLARNTGELFF. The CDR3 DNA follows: TGTGCCAGCAGCCTCGGACTAGCGAGGAACACCGGGGAGCTGTTTTTT.

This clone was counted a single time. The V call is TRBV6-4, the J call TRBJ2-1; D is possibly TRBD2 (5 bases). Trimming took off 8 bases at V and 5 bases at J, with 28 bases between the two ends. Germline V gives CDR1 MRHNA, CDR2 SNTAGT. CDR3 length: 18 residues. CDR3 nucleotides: TGTGCCAGCCCCAAAAGGGAGCGGAAACCAAACTACCACAATGAGCAGTTCTTC. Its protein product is CASPKRERKPNYHNEQFF.

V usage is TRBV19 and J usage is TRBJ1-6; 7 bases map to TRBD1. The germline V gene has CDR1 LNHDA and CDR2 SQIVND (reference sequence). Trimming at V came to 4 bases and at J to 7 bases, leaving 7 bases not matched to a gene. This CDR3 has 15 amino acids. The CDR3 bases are TGTGCCAGTAGTAGCAGACAGGGCAACAATTCACCCCTCCACTTT. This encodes CASSSRQGNNSPLHF.

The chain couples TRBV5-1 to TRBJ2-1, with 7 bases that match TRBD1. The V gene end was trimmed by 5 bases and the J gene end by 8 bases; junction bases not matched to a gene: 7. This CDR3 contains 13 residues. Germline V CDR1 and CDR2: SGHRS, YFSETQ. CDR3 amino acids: CASRGSGGYEQFF. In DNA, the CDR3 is TGCGCCAGCAGAGGGTCAGGGGGATATGAGCAGTTCTTC.

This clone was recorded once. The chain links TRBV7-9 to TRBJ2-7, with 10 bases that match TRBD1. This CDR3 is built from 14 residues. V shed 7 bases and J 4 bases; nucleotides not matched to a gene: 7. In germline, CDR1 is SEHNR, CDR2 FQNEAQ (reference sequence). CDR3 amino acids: CASKWDRGRYEQYF. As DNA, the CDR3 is TGTGCCAGCAAGTGGGACAGGGGTCGGTACGAGCAGTACTTC.

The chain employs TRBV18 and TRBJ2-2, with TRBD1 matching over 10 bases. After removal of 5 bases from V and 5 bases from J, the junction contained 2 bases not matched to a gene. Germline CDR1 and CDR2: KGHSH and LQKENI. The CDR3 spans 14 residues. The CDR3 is CASSKGQGTGELFF. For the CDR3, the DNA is TGTGCCAGCTCAAAGGGACAGGGGACCGGGGAGCTGTTTTTT.

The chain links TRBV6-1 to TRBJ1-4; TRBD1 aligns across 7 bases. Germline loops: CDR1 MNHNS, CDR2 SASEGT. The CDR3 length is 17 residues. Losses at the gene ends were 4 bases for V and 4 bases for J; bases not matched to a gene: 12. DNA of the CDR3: TGTGCCAGCAGTGCCAGACTCACGGGACAGAATAATGAAAAACTGTTTTTT. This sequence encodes CASSARLTGQNNEKLFF.

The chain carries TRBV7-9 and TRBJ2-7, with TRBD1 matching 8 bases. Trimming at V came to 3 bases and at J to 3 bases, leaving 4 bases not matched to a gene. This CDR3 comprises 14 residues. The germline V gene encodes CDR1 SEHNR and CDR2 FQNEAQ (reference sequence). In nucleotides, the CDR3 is TGTGCCAGCAGCTTGGGGACAGGCCTCTACGAGCAGTACTTC. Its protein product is CASSLGTGLYEQYF.

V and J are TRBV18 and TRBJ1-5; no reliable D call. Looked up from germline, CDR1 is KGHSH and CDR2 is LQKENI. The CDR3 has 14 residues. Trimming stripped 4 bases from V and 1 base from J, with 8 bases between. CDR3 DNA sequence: TGTGCCAGCTCACAGTTTGCGAGCAATCAGCCCCAGCATTTT. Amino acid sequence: CASSQFASNQPQHF.